This TCR beta chain was captured by sequencing in a study of blood T cell repertoires in COVID-19. Repertoires were generated with immunoSEQ multiplex PCR, while TCRdb's copy carries only in-frame clones and drops some. The repertoire holds just over 300,000 clones, with 85% to 90% as singletons. Trimming took off 2 bases at V and 0 bases at J, with 11 bases between the two ends. The CDR3 extends over 16 amino acids. Germline CDR1 and CDR2: MNHNS and SASEGT. The sequenced sample consisted of peripheral blood. The TCR comes from a woman aged 25 to 39 with COVID-19, enrolled during active disease. V is TRBV6-1 and J is TRBJ1-5; no firm D call. The CDR3 loop reads CASSEFSGYSNQPQHF. The CDR3 coding sequence is TGTGCCAGCAGTGAATTTTCCGGGTATAGCAATCAGCCCCAGCATTTT.